The clone carrying this TCR beta chain has only a few counts. Its antigen is as yet unknown. This may be a read error, as it is one base from a much larger clone. Distinct nucleotide sequences in the sample also encode this CDR3. This record belongs to a study of beta chain features in type 1 diabetes. The CDR3 extends over 16 amino acids. CDR1 is SGHAT, CDR2 FQNNGV, per germline. Germline trimming cut 2 bases from V and 1 base from J; bases unmatched to any gene: 3. Study-wide points: Among patients with Type 1 diabetes, TCRB CDR3s were moderately but significantly shorter in every one of the four CD4+ subsets.

Isolated RNA was reverse transcribed in full, so expressed TCRB transcripts were sequenced. The protocol was immunoSEQ multiplex PCR, while the TCRdb copy is restricted to in-frame clones and leaves out a portion. The table shows approximately 150,000 clones, with around 10% occurring only once. The clonotype was recovered from a man aged 30-40 years with type 1 diabetes. The chain employs TRBV11-2 and TRBJ2-1; the match to TRBD2 covers 9 bases. The sequencing sample was made of central memory CD4+ T cells from blood. The CDR3 region is CASSLSLAGSYNEQFF. CDR3 sequence (DNA): TGTGCCAGCAGCTTAAGCCTAGCGGGGTCCTACAATGAGCAGTTCTTC.